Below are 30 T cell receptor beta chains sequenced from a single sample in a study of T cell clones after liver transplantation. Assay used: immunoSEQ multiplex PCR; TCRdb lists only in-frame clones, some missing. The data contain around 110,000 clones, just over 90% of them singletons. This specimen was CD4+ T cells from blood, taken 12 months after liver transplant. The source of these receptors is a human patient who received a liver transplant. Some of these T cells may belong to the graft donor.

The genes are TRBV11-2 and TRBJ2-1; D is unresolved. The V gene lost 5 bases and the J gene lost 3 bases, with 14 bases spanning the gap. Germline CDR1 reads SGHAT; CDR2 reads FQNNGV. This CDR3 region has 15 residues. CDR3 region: CASSPDPVIYNEQFF. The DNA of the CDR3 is TGTGCCAGCAGCCCCGACCCTGTAATCTACAATGAGCAGTTCTTC. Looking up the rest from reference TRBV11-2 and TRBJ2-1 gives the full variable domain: EAGVAQSPRYKIIEKRQSVAFWCNPISGHATLYWYQQILGQGPKLLIQFQNNGVVDDSQLPKDRFSAERLKGVDSTLKIQPAKLEDSAVYLCASSPDPVIYNEQFFGPGTRLTVL.

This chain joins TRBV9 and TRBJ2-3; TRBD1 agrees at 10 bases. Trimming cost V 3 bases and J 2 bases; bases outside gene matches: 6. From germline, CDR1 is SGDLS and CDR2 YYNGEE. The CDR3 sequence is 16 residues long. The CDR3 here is CASSARDRGLTDTQYF. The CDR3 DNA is TGTGCCAGCAGCGCCCGGGACAGGGGCCTCACAGATACGCAGTATTTT.

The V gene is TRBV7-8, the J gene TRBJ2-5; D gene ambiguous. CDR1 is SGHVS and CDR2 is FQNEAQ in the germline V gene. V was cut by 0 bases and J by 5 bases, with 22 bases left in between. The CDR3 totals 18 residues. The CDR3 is CASSLALADGFVGETQYF. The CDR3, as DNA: TGTGCCAGCAGCTTAGCGTTGGCAGACGGGTTCGTAGGGGAGACCCAGTACTTC.

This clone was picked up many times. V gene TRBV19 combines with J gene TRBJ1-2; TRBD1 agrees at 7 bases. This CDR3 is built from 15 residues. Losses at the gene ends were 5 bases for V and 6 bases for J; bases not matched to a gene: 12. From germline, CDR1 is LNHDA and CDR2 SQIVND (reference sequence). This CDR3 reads CASSLGQVLPNGYTF. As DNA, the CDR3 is TGTGCCAGTAGTCTAGGACAGGTTTTACCTAATGGCTACACCTTC.

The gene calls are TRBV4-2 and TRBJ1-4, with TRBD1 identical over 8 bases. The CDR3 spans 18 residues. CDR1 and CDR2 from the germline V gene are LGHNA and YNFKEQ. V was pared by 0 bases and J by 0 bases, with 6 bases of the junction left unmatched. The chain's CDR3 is CASSQDQGRGPTNEKLFF. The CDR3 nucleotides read TGTGCCAGCAGCCAAGACCAGGGCAGGGGGCCAACTAATGAAAAACTGTTTTTT.

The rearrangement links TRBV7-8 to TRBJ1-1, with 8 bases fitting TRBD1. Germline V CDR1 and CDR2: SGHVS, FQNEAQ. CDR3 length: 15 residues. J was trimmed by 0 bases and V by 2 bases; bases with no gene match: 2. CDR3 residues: CASSLQGAVNTEAFF. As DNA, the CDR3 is TGTGCCAGCAGCTTACAGGGGGCAGTGAACACTGAAGCTTTCTTT.

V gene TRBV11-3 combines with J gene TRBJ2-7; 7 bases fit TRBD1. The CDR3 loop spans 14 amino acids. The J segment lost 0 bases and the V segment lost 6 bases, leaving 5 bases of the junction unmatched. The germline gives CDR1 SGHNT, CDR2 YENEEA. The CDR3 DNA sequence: TGTGCCAGCAGGAGCGGACAGGACTCCTACGAGCAGTACTTC. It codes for CASRSGQDSYEQYF.

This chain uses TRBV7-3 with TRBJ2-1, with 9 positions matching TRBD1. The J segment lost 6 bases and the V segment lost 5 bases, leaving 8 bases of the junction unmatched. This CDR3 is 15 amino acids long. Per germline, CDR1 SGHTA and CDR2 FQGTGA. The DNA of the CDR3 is TGTGCCAGCAGCCCCCGACAGGGGGTTTTCAATGAGCAGTTCTTC. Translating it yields CASSPRQGVFNEQFF.

The CDR3 region has the DNA TGCGCCAGCAGCCAAGATCCCGGACGGTCCTACGAGCAGTACTTC. Translated, it gives CASSQDPGRSYEQYF. The gene calls are TRBV4-1 and TRBJ2-7; D is uncertain. The length of the CDR3 is 15 residues. The germline gives CDR1 MGHRA, CDR2 YSYEKL. The V end was cut by 0 bases, the J end by 1 base, with 10 bases between.

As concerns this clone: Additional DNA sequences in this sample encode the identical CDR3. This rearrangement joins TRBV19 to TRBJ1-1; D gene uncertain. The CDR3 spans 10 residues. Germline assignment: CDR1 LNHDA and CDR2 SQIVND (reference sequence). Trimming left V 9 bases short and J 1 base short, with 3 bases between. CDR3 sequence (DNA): TGTGCCAGCTCGAACACTGAAGCTTTCTTT. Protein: CASSNTEAFF.

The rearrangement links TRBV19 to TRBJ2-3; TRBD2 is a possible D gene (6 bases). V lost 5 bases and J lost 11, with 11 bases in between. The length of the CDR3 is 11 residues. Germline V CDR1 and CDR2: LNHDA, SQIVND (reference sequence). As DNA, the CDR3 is TGTGCCAGTAGTTTTAGACTAGGGCAGTATTTT. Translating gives CASSFRLGQYF.

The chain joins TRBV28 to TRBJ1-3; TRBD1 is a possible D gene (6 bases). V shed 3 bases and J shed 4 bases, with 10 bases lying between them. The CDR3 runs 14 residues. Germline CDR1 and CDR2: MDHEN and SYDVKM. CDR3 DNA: TGTGCCAGCAGTTTCAGGGGAAGGGGAAACACCATATATTTT. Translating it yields CASSFRGRGNTIYF.

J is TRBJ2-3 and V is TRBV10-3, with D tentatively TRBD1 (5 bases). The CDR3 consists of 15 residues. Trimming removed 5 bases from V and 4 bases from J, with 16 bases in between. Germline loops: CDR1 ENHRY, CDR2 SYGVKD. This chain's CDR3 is CAISRGGGSPDTQYF. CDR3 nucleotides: TGTGCCATCAGTAGGGGTGGCGGTTCCCCAGATACGCAGTATTTT.

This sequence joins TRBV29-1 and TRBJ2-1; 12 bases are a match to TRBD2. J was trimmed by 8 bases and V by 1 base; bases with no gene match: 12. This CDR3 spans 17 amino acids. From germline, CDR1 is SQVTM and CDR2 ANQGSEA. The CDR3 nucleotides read TGCAGCGTTGAAGGACTAGCGGGAGAAATATTGTTCGATGAGCAGTTCTTC. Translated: CSVEGLAGEILFDEQFF.

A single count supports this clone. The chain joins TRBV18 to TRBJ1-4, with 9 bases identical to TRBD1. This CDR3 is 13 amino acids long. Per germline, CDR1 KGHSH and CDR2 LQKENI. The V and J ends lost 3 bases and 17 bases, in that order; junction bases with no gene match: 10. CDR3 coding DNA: TGTGCCAGCTCACCCAACTACCGGGACAGGGTTTTTTTT. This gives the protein CASSPNYRDRVFF.

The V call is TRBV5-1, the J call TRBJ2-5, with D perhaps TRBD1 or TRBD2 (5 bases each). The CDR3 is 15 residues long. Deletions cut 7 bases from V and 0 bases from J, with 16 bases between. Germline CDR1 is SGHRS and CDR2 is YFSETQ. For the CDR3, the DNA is TGCGCCAGCGTCCCGGGACGGCTGTACCAAGAGACCCAGTACTTC. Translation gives CASVPGRLYQETQYF.

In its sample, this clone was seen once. CDR3: CASSSMGQGNTEAFF. DNA for the CDR3: TGTGCCAGCAGCTCGATGGGACAGGGTAACACTGAAGCTTTCTTT. The chain couples TRBV5-6 to TRBJ1-1; the match to TRBD1 covers 9 bases. This CDR3 contains 15 residues. The germline CDR1 and CDR2 sequences are SGHDT and YYEEEE. Trimming took 3 bases from V and 2 from J; bases not matched to a gene: 5.

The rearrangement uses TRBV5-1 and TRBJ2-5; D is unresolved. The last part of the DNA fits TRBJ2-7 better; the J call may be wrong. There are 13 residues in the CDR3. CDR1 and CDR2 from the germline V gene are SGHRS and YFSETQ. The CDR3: CASSFLGSYEQYF. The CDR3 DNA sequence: TGCGCCAGCAGCTTCTTGGGGTCCTACGAGCAGTACTTC.

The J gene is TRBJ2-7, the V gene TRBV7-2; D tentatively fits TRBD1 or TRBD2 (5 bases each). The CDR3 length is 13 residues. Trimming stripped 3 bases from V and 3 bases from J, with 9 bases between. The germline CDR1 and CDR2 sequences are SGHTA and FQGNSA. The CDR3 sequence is CASSLAGSYEQYF. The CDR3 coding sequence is TGTGCCAGCAGCTTGGCAGGGAGCTACGAGCAGTACTTC.

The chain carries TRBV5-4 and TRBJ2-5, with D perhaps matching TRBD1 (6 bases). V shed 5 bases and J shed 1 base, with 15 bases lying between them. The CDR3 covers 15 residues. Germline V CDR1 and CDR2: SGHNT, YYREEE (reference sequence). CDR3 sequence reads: CASRNGQTTQETQYF. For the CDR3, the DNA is TGTGCCAGCAGGAATGGACAGACGACCCAAGAGACCCAGTACTTC.

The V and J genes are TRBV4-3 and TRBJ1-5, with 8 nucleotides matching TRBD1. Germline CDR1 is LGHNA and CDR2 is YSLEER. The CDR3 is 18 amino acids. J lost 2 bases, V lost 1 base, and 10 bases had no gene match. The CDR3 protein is CASSQGPPTGVGNQPQHF. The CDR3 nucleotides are TGCGCCAGCAGCCAAGGGCCCCCGACAGGGGTAGGCAATCAGCCCCAGCATTTT.

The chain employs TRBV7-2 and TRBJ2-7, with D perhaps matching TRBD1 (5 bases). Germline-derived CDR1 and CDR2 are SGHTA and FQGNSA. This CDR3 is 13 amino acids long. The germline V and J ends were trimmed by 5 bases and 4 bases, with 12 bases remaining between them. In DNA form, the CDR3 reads TGTGCCAGCAGCCCCAGGGTCCTGTACGAGCAGTACTTC. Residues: CASSPRVLYEQYF.

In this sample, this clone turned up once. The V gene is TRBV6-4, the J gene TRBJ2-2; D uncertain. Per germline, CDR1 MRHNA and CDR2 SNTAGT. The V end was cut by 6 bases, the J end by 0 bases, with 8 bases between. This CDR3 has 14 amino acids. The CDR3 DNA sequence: TGTGCCAGCAGCCCAGGCGCGAACACCGGGGAGCTGTTTTTT. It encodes CASSPGANTGELFF.

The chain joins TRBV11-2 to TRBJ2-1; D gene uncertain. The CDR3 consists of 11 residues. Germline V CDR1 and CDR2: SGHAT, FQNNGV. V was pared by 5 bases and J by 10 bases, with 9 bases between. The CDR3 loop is CASSPSVEQFF. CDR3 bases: TGTGCCAGCAGCCCCTCGGTAGAGCAGTTCTTC.

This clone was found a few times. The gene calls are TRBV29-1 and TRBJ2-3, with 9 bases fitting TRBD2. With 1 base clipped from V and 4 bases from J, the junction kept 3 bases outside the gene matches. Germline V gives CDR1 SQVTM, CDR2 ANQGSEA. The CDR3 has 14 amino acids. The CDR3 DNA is TGCAGCGTTGAAGGCGGGGGGGGTCCAGATACGCAGTATTTT. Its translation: CSVEGGGGPDTQYF.

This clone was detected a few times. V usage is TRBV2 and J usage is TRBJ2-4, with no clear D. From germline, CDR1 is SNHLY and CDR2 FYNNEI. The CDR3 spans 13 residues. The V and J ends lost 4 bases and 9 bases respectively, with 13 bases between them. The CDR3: CASSGLSTGIQYF. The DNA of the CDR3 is TGTGCCAGCAGTGGACTGTCTACCGGCATTCAGTACTTC.

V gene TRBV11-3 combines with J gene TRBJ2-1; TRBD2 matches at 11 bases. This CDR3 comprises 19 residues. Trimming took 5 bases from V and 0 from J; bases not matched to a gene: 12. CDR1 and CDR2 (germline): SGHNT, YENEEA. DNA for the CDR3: TGTGCCAGCAGCCTGCTTGGACTAGCGGGCCAAAGCTCCTACAATGAGCAGTTCTTC. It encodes CASSLLGLAGQSSYNEQFF.

The CDR3 bases are TGTGCCAGCAGCCCCCGGAGGGGTGGGAACTATGGCTACACCTTC. Translating it yields CASSPRRGGNYGYTF. This chain connects TRBV11-1 to TRBJ1-2; tentatively, D is TRBD1 (5 bases). In germline, CDR1 is SGHAT, CDR2 FQDESV (reference sequence). V was shortened by 5 bases and J by 2 bases, with 15 bases between the two germline ends. The CDR3 contains 15 residues.

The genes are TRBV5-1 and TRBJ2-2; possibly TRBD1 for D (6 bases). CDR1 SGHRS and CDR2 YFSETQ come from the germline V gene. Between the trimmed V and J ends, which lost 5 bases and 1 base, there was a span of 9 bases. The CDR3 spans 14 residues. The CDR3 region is CASRTGQNTGELFF. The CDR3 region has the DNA TGCGCCAGCAGAACGGGACAGAACACCGGGGAGCTGTTTTTT. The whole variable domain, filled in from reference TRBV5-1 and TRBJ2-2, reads KAGVTQTPRYLIKTRGQQVTLSCSPISGHRSVSWYQQTPGQGLQFLFEYFSETQRNKGNFPGRFSGRQFSNSRSEMNVSTLELGDSALYLCASRTGQNTGELFFGEGSRLTVL.

The CDR3 sequence is CSVELTSGTDTQYF. CDR3 nucleotides: TGCAGCGTTGAGTTAACTAGCGGCACAGATACGCAGTATTTT. This sequence joins TRBV29-1 and TRBJ2-3; 7 bases are shared with TRBD2. This CDR3 contains 14 residues. The germline gives CDR1 SQVTM, CDR2 ANQGSEA. The J segment lost 1 base and the V segment lost 3 bases, leaving 4 bases of the junction unmatched.